This TCR beta chain was observed in a study of T and B cells in COVID-19 patients. Study results and limitations: Early severe-case samples and blood from mildly ill patients during symptoms were in short supply.

TRB rearrangements were amplified by multiplex PCR with BIOMED2 TRB-A/B primers. TCRdb reprocessed the multiplex PCR reads via MiXCR and lists one record per CDR3 protein. The sample has more than 9,000 distinct CDR3 sequences, approximately 27% seen once; the top ten hold 25% to 30%. From blood, about 250-500 ng of genomic DNA served as TRB template. This clonotype was seen just once. Its antigen remains unidentified. The sequencing sample was made of blood. This receptor was obtained from a human donor who had recovered from COVID-19.

In DNA, the CDR3 is TGTGCCAGCACTGAGCAGGACACCGGGGAGCTGTTTTTT. This codes for CASTEQDTGELFF. V gene TRBV2 combines with J gene TRBJ2-2, with D unclear. Trimming took 7 bases from V and 3 from J, leaving 9 bases between them. CDR3 length equals 13 residues. Germline V gene data show CDR1 as SNHLY and CDR2 as FYNNEI.